The 20 T cell receptor beta chains in this list originate from one sample, sequenced in a study of cytomegalovirus exposure and HLA in healthy donors. Researchers ran the PCR with 60 Vbeta and 13 Jbeta primers. The table came from immunoSEQ multiplex PCR; TCRdb's copy has only in-frame clones and leaves some out. The sample shows just over 150,000 clones, roughly 80% of them seen only once. The sample taken for sequencing was PBMCs. These receptors came from a woman between 50 and 59 years old in good health and CMV-seropositive.

The gene calls are TRBV7-2 and TRBJ2-3, with D perhaps matching TRBD2 (7 bases). Germline lookup yields CDR1 SGHTA and CDR2 FQGNSA. This CDR3 spans 15 amino acids. The V end was cut by 3 bases, the J end by 4 bases, with 14 bases between. The CDR3 bases are TGTGCCAGCAGCTTTCTCCGAGGGGGGGCAGATACGCAGTATTTT. Its translation is CASSFLRGGADTQYF.

Turning to this clone: At one of its ends the junction is not consistent with the germline gene, which may arise from a read error. The chain couples TRBV7-6 to TRBJ2-3; the D gene is possibly TRBD1 (6 bases). The length of the CDR3 is 15 residues. Germline V gene sequence: CDR1 SGHVS, CDR2 FNYEAQ. The CDR3 nucleotides read TGTGCCAGCGGCTTAGAAATGAGGGGGACAGATACGCAGTATTTT. Its translation is CASGLEMRGTDTQYF.

This chain connects TRBV29-1 to TRBJ1-5, with D perhaps TRBD1 (5 bases). Trimming cost V 6 bases and J 6 bases, with 15 bases left between them. Per the germline V gene, CDR1 is SQVTM and CDR2 is ANQGSEA. This CDR3 region has 13 residues. The CDR3 protein is CSVMGGRGQPQHF. The CDR3 region has the DNA TGCAGCGTGATGGGGGGAAGGGGTCAGCCCCAGCATTTT. Based on the CDR3 plus reference TRBV29-1 and TRBJ1-5, the full variable domain is SAVISQKPSRDICQRGTSLTIQCQVDSQVTMMFWYRQQPGQSLTLIATANQGSEATYESGFVIDKFPISRPNLTFSTLTVSNMSPEDSSIYLCSVMGGRGQPQHFGDGTRLSIL.

V usage is TRBV6-6 and J usage is TRBJ1-4; weak D call: TRBD1 (5 bases). The ends were cut back, 5 bases at V and 4 bases at J, with 14 bases in the middle. The CDR3 extends over 15 amino acids. Germline V lookup: CDR1 MNHNY, CDR2 SVGAGI (reference sequence). CDR3 coding DNA: TGTGCCAGCAGTCCGCAGACAGTGGTTAATGAAAAACTGTTTTTT. Translating it yields CASSPQTVVNEKLFF.

The genes are TRBV7-6 and TRBJ2-3, with 13 bases identical to TRBD2. The ends lost 5 bases at V and 10 bases at J; junction bases unmatched: 12. Germline V gene data show CDR1 as SGHVS and CDR2 as FNYEAQ. The CDR3 covers 16 residues. CDR3 protein: CASSPSTSGGLKAQYF. CDR3 in DNA: TGTGCCAGCAGCCCCTCGACTAGCGGGGGGTTGAAGGCGCAGTATTTT.

V usage is TRBV6-1 and J usage is TRBJ1-2, with 9 bases fitting TRBD1. CDR3 length equals 14 residues. Germline-derived CDR1 and CDR2 are MNHNS and SASEGT. V lost 2 bases and J lost 7; bases outside the gene matches: 5. CDR3 amino acids: CASSENRGPGGYTF. CDR3 coding DNA: TGTGCCAGCAGTGAAAACAGGGGGCCGGGTGGCTACACCTTC.

The V call is TRBV19, the J call TRBJ2-6; D perhaps matches TRBD1 (6 bases). V was pared by 5 bases and J by 0 bases, with 14 bases between. Germline CDR1 reads LNHDA; CDR2 reads SQIVND (reference sequence). The CDR3 loop spans 17 amino acids. The chain's CDR3 is CASSSPGQISGANVLTF. The CDR3 DNA follows: TGTGCCAGTAGTTCCCCGGGACAAATCTCTGGGGCCAACGTCCTGACTTTC.

This chain uses TRBV6-6 with TRBJ1-2; D uncertain. CDR3 length: 12 residues. Per germline, CDR1 MNHNY and CDR2 SVGAGI (reference sequence). The V gene lost 2 bases and the J gene lost 5 bases, with 6 bases spanning the gap. CDR3 amino acids: CASSYIRYGYTF. The CDR3 nucleotides are TGTGCCAGCAGTTACATCCGTTATGGCTACACCTTC.

The rearrangement links TRBV5-6 to TRBJ1-2, with a tentative D call TRBD1 (6 bases). Germline V lookup: CDR1 SGHDT, CDR2 YYEEEE. This CDR3 is 14 amino acids long. The germline V and J ends were trimmed by 0 bases and 4 bases, with 10 bases remaining between them. CDR3 sequence: CASSLGPGVYGYTF. The DNA of the CDR3 is TGTGCCAGCAGCTTGGGCCCAGGGGTCTATGGCTACACCTTC.

This chain connects TRBV7-8 to TRBJ1-6; D is perhaps TRBD1 (6 bases). The CDR3 has 14 residues. The V end was cut by 6 bases, the J end by 6 bases, with 12 bases between. Germline CDR1 and CDR2: SGHVS and FQNEAQ. CDR3 in DNA: TGTGCCAGCAGGAGGGACACCATTAATTCACCCCTCCACTTT. Encoded protein: CASRRDTINSPLHF.

V and J are TRBV6-1 and TRBJ1-1; 7 bases agree with TRBD1. Germline V gives CDR1 MNHNS, CDR2 SASEGT. The CDR3 runs 14 residues. Trimming cost V 7 bases and J 6 bases; bases outside gene matches: 11. The CDR3 sequence: CASKQGMIGSEAFF. The CDR3 bases are TGTGCCAGCAAACAGGGGATGATTGGCTCTGAAGCTTTCTTT.

The chain couples TRBV2 to TRBJ1-5, with 7 bases aligning to TRBD1. J gave up 0 bases and V 5 bases, and 10 bases lay outside the gene matches. CDR3 size: 17 residues. The germline V gene encodes CDR1 SNHLY and CDR2 FYNNEI. The CDR3 DNA reads as TGTGCCAGCAGTACGGGACAGCCATTATATAGCAATCAGCCCCAGCATTTT. The encoded protein is CASSTGQPLYSNQPQHF. The whole variable domain, remainder taken from reference TRBV2 and TRBJ1-5, is EPEVTQTPSHQVTQMGQEVILRCVPISNHLYFYWYRQILGQKVEFLVSFYNNEISEKSEIFDDQFSVERPDGSNFTLKIRSTKLEDSAMYFCASSTGQPLYSNQPQHFGDGTRLSIL.

The chain employs TRBV6-1 and TRBJ1-2; D not resolved. Germline CDR1 and CDR2: MNHNS and SASEGT. The CDR3 sequence is 15 residues long. V gave up 1 base and J gave up 4 bases, with 13 bases separating them. The CDR3 region is CASSEGAPVFYGYTF. CDR3 DNA sequence: TGTGCCAGCAGTGAAGGAGCGCCCGTTTTCTATGGCTACACCTTC.

The V call is TRBV2, the J call TRBJ1-1, with D perhaps matching TRBD1 (5 bases). CDR3 size: 14 residues. V was shortened by 2 bases and J by 0 bases, with 7 bases between the two germline ends. Germline loops: CDR1 SNHLY, CDR2 FYNNEI. The chain's CDR3 is CASSETGLNTEAFF. The CDR3 DNA reads TGTGCCAGCAGTGAAACAGGTCTGAACACTGAAGCTTTCTTT.

The chain combines TRBV2 with TRBJ1-2; 9 nucleotides agree with TRBD1. The ends lost 8 bases at V and 1 base at J; junction bases unmatched: 2. Germline CDR1 and CDR2: SNHLY and FYNNEI. This CDR3 is built from 13 residues. The CDR3 is CASETGGNYGYTF. Written as DNA, the CDR3 is TGTGCCAGCGAGACAGGGGGTAACTATGGCTACACCTTC.

This clone was observed a handful of times. The chain combines TRBV4-2 with TRBJ1-5, with 9 bases fitting TRBD1. Germline CDR1 reads LGHNA; CDR2 reads YNFKEQ. Trimming removed 0 bases from V and 9 bases from J; junction bases left unmatched: 9. This CDR3 has 16 residues. The CDR3 sequence: CASSQEWDREYPPQHF. In DNA, the CDR3 is TGTGCCAGCAGCCAAGAATGGGACAGGGAATATCCGCCCCAGCATTTT.

The DNA of the CDR3 is TGTGCCAGCAGCCAGGGACTAGCGGGGGCCTTCTACGAGCAGTACTTC. Translated: CASSQGLAGAFYEQYF. This chain uses TRBV7-6 with TRBJ2-7, with 14 bases that match TRBD2. Germline trimming cut 5 bases from V and 3 bases from J; bases unmatched to any gene: 6. In germline, CDR1 is SGHVS, CDR2 FNYEAQ. This CDR3 has 16 amino acids.

The chain uses TRBV7-2 and TRBJ1-2; 8 bases fit TRBD1. This CDR3 has 12 amino acids. V shed 6 bases, J shed 10 bases, and the junction held 7 bases outside the gene matches. Germline V gene data show CDR1 as SGHTA and CDR2 as FQGNSA. The CDR3 sequence is CASRSTGGAYTF. The CDR3 bases are TGTGCCAGCAGATCCACAGGGGGGGCCTACACCTTC.

This clone has only one observation. The chain has TRBV4-3 and TRBJ2-1, with D possibly being TRBD2 (6 bases). The CDR3 runs 16 residues. Looked up from germline, CDR1 is LGHNA and CDR2 is YSLEER. Trimming pared 0 bases from V and 6 bases from J, leaving 15 bases between. The DNA of the CDR3 is TGCGCCAGCAGCCAAGAATGGGAGACTAGTCGCAATGAGCAGTTCTTC. Its translation is CASSQEWETSRNEQFF.

The chain carries TRBV13 and TRBJ2-7, with D perhaps matching TRBD2 (6 bases). This CDR3 comprises 13 residues. Germline CDR1 reads PRHDT; CDR2 reads FYEKMQ (reference sequence). Trimming removed 3 bases from V and 5 bases from J, with 11 bases in between. The CDR3 here is CASSLGGTHEQYF. The CDR3, as DNA: TGTGCCAGCAGCTTGGGGGGAACCCACGAGCAGTACTTC.